The 26 T cell receptor beta chains presented below share a single source sample, sequenced in a study of a mutant IDH1 vaccine in newly diagnosed glioma. Time point denoted: week 11, during vaccination. The content of each vaccine dose was 300 ug of mutant IDH1 20-mer peptide, and topical imiquimod accompanied it. What these receptors recognize is not known. Method: immunoSEQ multiplex PCR; TCRdb's copy keeps in-frame clones and lacks some. The sample shows 110,000 or so clones, roughly 90% of them seen only once. The sequencing used PBMCs, collected from a glioma patient whose treatment included an IDH1 peptide vaccine. The receptors stem from a woman aged 45-65 years with glioma.

The chain has TRBV29-1 and TRBJ2-1, with TRBD2 identical over 9 bases. Germline V gene lookup returns CDR1 SQVTM and CDR2 ANQGSEA. With V trimmed by 2 bases and J by 5 bases, 1 base remained unmatched. There are 13 residues in the CDR3. The CDR3 loop reads CSVELAGNNEQFF. The CDR3 region has the DNA TGCAGCGTTGAACTAGCGGGGAACAATGAGCAGTTCTTC.

The chain joins TRBV18 to TRBJ2-1, with D perhaps matching TRBD1 (6 bases). The CDR3 sequence is 15 residues long. V lost 4 bases, J lost 7 bases, and 17 bases lay in between. Germline CDR1 is KGHSH and CDR2 is LQKENI. DNA of the CDR3: TGTGCCAGCTCACAAGGCTCGGGAAGGGGGAATGAGCAGTTCTTC. Residues: CASSQGSGRGNEQFF.

This clone was observed once. V and J are TRBV19 and TRBJ2-7, with a possible D match to TRBD1 (7 bases). The length of the CDR3 is 15 residues. Trimming took off 0 bases at V and 3 bases at J, with 12 bases between the two ends. CDR1 and CDR2 (germline): LNHDA, SQIVND (reference sequence). The CDR3 is CASSIDRQGGYEQYF. The CDR3 coding sequence is TGTGCCAGTAGTATAGATCGACAGGGAGGCTACGAGCAGTACTTC.

The V call is TRBV4-1, the J call TRBJ2-4, with TRBD2 matching 8 bases. Germline V lookup: CDR1 MGHRA, CDR2 YSYEKL. V gave up 0 bases and J gave up 0 bases; unmatched junction bases: 10. The CDR3 has 19 amino acids. CDR3 residues: CASSQDPVGLAGAKNIQYF. The CDR3 DNA reads as TGCGCCAGCAGCCAAGATCCTGTAGGGCTAGCGGGAGCCAAAAACATTCAGTACTTC.

V is TRBV27 and J is TRBJ2-7; 10 positions match TRBD1. The V gene's germline CDR1 is MNHEY and CDR2 SMNVEV (reference sequence). The V gene end was trimmed by 2 bases and the J gene end by 1 base; junction bases not matched to a gene: 2. The CDR3 runs 15 residues. The CDR3 here is CASSLGTGASYEQYF. As DNA, the CDR3 is TGTGCCAGCAGTTTAGGGACAGGGGCTTCCTACGAGCAGTACTTC.

The chain couples TRBV2 to TRBJ2-2, with unresolved D. From germline, CDR1 is SNHLY and CDR2 FYNNEI. Trimming removed 6 bases at V and 3 bases at J, with 11 bases between. The CDR3 is made up of 14 amino acids. CDR3 in amino acids: CASRGYSYTGELFF. The CDR3 DNA reads TGTGCCAGCAGGGGCTATTCGTACACCGGGGAGCTGTTTTTT.

The table lists this clone with a count of one. The chain has TRBV7-2 and TRBJ1-4; tentatively, D is TRBD1 (5 bases). Germline CDR1 reads SGHTA; CDR2 reads FQGNSA. The CDR3 length is 15 residues. Trimming stripped 2 bases from V and 8 bases from J, with 15 bases between. CDR3: CASSLWGNGGEKLFF. The CDR3 DNA sequence: TGTGCCAGCAGCTTATGGGGGAATGGAGGGGAAAAACTGTTTTTT.

The chain recombines TRBV5-4 with TRBJ1-1; maybe TRBD1 (5 bases). This CDR3 has 13 residues. In germline, CDR1 is SGHNT, CDR2 YYREEE (reference sequence). The V gene lost 4 bases and the J gene lost 4 bases, with 11 bases spanning the gap. The CDR3 reads CASSPREFTEAFF. The DNA for the CDR3 is TGTGCCAGCAGCCCCAGGGAGTTCACTGAAGCTTTCTTT.

The chain links TRBV30 to TRBJ1-1; TRBD1 aligns across 7 bases. Germline V gives CDR1 GTSNPN, CDR2 SVGIG (reference sequence). The CDR3 extends over 13 amino acids. Trimming at V came to 3 bases and at J to 9 bases, leaving 10 bases not matched to a gene. CDR3 sequence reads: CAWSHSTGSQAFF. In DNA form, the CDR3 reads TGTGCCTGGAGCCATTCGACAGGGTCCCAAGCTTTCTTT.

The chain carries TRBV10-1 and TRBJ2-1; 10 bases align to TRBD1. V lost 4 bases, J lost 7 bases, and 4 bases stayed unmatched. The CDR3 has 14 amino acids. In germline, CDR1 is WNHNN, CDR2 SYGVQD (reference sequence). This CDR3 reads CASSGRDRGNEQFF. The CDR3 coding sequence is TGCGCCAGCAGTGGCCGGGACAGGGGTAATGAGCAGTTCTTC.

This rearrangement joins TRBV5-1 to TRBJ2-7; D assignment may be TRBD1 or TRBD2 (5 bases each). Between the trimmed V and J ends, which lost 2 bases and 6 bases, there was a span of 12 bases. Germline CDR1 reads SGHRS; CDR2 reads YFSETQ. The CDR3 runs to 13 residues. The CDR3 loop is CASSLTPGGEQYF. CDR3 DNA: TGCGCCAGCAGCTTAACCCCTGGGGGCGAGCAGTACTTC.

The chain uses TRBV6-5 and TRBJ1-6; unclear D gene. The germline CDR1 and CDR2 sequences are MNHEY and SVGAGI. V lost 4 bases and J 8 bases, leaving 9 bases between the germline ends. This CDR3 region has 13 residues. The CDR3 nucleotides are TGTGCCAGCAGTTTCTTTAGGGATTCACCCCTCCACTTT. Its protein is CASSFFRDSPLHF.

In DNA, the CDR3 is TGTGCCAGCAGCTGGCAGCCAGGGGAGCTGTTTTTT. It codes for CASSWQPGELFF. The V gene is TRBV7-3, the J gene TRBJ2-2; D is unresolved. V lost 4 bases and J lost 8, with 8 bases in between. The CDR3 spans 12 residues. Germline-derived CDR1 and CDR2 are SGHTA and FQGTGA.

In the case of this clone: Other nucleotide sequences in the sample specify the same CDR3. V is TRBV18 and J is TRBJ2-7, with D unresolved. Germline V CDR1 and CDR2: KGHSH, LQKENI. Deletions cut 3 bases from V and 0 bases from J, with 6 bases between. This CDR3 is built from 13 residues. The CDR3 DNA reads as TGTGCCAGCTCACCGCCTAGCTCCTACGAGCAGTACTTC. Protein sequence: CASSPPSSYEQYF.

The V and J genes are TRBV5-4 and TRBJ1-2, with a possible D match to TRBD1 (5 bases). The germline V and J ends were trimmed by 4 bases and 6 bases, with 19 bases remaining between them. Germline CDR1 reads SGHNT; CDR2 reads YYREEE (reference sequence). This CDR3 is built from 15 residues. The chain's CDR3 is CASSPRGRLTDGYTF. The DNA for the CDR3 is TGTGCCAGCAGCCCAAGGGGACGCCTAACCGATGGCTACACCTTC.

The rearrangement links TRBV19 to TRBJ2-3; D ambiguous. The CDR3 runs to 12 residues. Per germline, CDR1 LNHDA and CDR2 SQIVND (reference sequence). Deletions cut 5 bases from V and 0 bases from J, with 3 bases between. CDR3 nucleotides: TGTGCCAGTAGTCAAAGCACAGATACGCAGTATTTT. The encoded protein is CASSQSTDTQYF.

The rearrangement uses TRBV29-1 and TRBJ2-1; a weak D match, TRBD1 (6 bases). The CDR3 is 17 amino acids. The V and J ends lost 7 bases and 5 bases respectively, with 27 bases between them. Germline CDR1 reads SQVTM; CDR2 reads ANQGSEA. CDR3 loop: CSAWGRLRTATNNEQFF. The CDR3 DNA reads TGCAGCGCCTGGGGCAGACTACGGACAGCAACGAACAATGAGCAGTTCTTC.

V and J are TRBV7-9 and TRBJ1-4; D not certain. Germline values: CDR1 SEHNR, CDR2 FQNEAQ (reference sequence). V was cut by 6 bases and J by 8 bases, with 19 bases left in between. This CDR3 is built from 15 residues. The CDR3 bases are TGTGCCAGCAGTCAAGCCGGGGAGTCCCACGAAAAACTGTTTTTT. Amino acid sequence: CASSQAGESHEKLFF.

This clone was detected only once. This chain joins TRBV14 and TRBJ2-1; 14 positions match TRBD2. Germline V gives CDR1 SGHDN, CDR2 FVKESK. Trimming cost V 2 bases and J 0 bases; bases outside gene matches: 3. This CDR3 has 18 residues. CDR3 DNA sequence: TGTGCCAGCAGCCAACGACTAGCGGGAGGGTACTCCTACAATGAGCAGTTCTTC. Its translation: CASSQRLAGGYSYNEQFF.

This chain connects TRBV7-9 to TRBJ2-3, with D possibly being TRBD1 (5 bases). V lost 5 bases and J 2 bases, leaving 17 bases between the germline ends. Germline V lookup: CDR1 SEHNR, CDR2 FQNEAQ (reference sequence). The CDR3 has 16 amino acids. This CDR3 reads CASSQDSYPNTDTQYF. The CDR3 region has the DNA TGTGCCAGCAGCCAAGACAGCTATCCTAACACAGATACGCAGTATTTT.

The CDR3 region has the DNA TGTGCCATCAGTGAGGGGGGGCCGGGCAATCAGCCCCAGCATTTT. Protein: CAISEGGPGNQPQHF. This chain connects TRBV10-3 to TRBJ1-5, with D tentatively TRBD1 (6 bases). V was cut by 2 bases and J by 2 bases, with 10 bases left in between. CDR3 length: 15 amino acids. CDR1 is ENHRY, CDR2 SYGVKD, per germline.

This clone was recorded only once. CDR3 in DNA: TGTGCCAGCAGTGAATACAGGGTGGGCAATCAGCCCCAGCATTTT. Translation: CASSEYRVGNQPQHF. The rearrangement links TRBV6-1 to TRBJ1-5; tentative D call: TRBD1 (6 bases). CDR1 is MNHNS, CDR2 SASEGT, per germline. V was shortened by 2 bases and J by 2 bases, with 10 bases between the two germline ends. The CDR3 sequence is 15 residues long.

This clone was recorded once. V gene TRBV28 combines with J gene TRBJ2-5; tentative D call: TRBD2 (5 bases). Trimming removed 2 bases at V and 4 bases at J, with 20 bases between. Germline CDR1 reads MDHEN; CDR2 reads SYDVKM. The CDR3 has 17 amino acids. The CDR3 loop reads CASSLGFAQLGRETQYF. CDR3 nucleotide sequence: TGTGCCAGCAGTTTAGGGTTCGCGCAGTTGGGGAGAGAGACCCAGTACTTC.

The rearrangement joins TRBV7-8 to TRBJ1-3; TRBD1 might be the D (5 bases). The CDR3 sequence is 17 residues long. The germline V gene has CDR1 SGHVS and CDR2 FQNEAQ. The germline V and J ends were trimmed by 4 bases and 0 bases, with 16 bases remaining between them. CDR3 nucleotides: TGTGCCAGCAGCTCACAAGGGGCGGGGAGCTCTGGAAACACCATATATTTT. It specifies CASSSQGAGSSGNTIYF.

As regards this clone: A junction boundary mismatches the germline segment, possibly from a read error. V usage is TRBV5-1 and J usage is TRBJ2-7; D perhaps matches TRBD2 (7 bases). CDR3 size: 16 residues. Germline lookup yields CDR1 SGHRS and CDR2 YFSETQ. The CDR3 sequence: CARSLAGEGGTYEQYF. As DNA, the CDR3 is TGCGCCCGCAGCTTGGCCGGCGAGGGGGGGACTTACGAGCAGTACTTC. The full variable domain, rest sourced from reference TRBV5-1 and TRBJ2-7, is KAGVTQTPRYLIKTRGQQVTLSCSPISGHRSVSWYQQTPGQGLQFLFEYFSETQRNKGNFPGRFSGRQFSNSRSEMNVSTLELGDSALYLCARSLAGEGGTYEQYFGPGTRLTVT.

The CDR3 protein is CASTGGQGGAFF. The CDR3 region has the DNA TGTGCCAGCACCGGCGGACAGGGGGGAGCTTTCTTT. This sequence joins TRBV27 and TRBJ1-1, with 10 positions matching TRBD1. Per germline, CDR1 MNHEY and CDR2 SMNVEV (reference sequence). After removal of 7 bases from V and 10 bases from J, the junction contained 6 bases not matched to a gene. This CDR3 is built from 12 residues.